The 13 T cell receptor beta chains presented below share a single source sample, sequenced in a study of T-cell memory formation after mild COVID-19. TCRdb recomputed calls from the 5' RACE reads with MiXCR, one row per CDR3 protein. The table has around 200,000 distinct CDR3 sequences, around 21% seen once. Sequenced input: PBMCs or a T cell subset sorted from them (not recorded which). The receptors derive from an adult woman who had mild COVID-19 (a few samples of this study predate the infection). Cell type and time point are not known.

The chain couples TRBV29-1 to TRBJ1-1; 7 positions agree with TRBD1. CDR3 length: 12 residues. J was trimmed by 1 base and V by 6 bases; bases with no gene match: 2. Germline V lookup: CDR1 SQVTM, CDR2 ANQGSEA. CDR3 coding DNA: TGCAGCGTCGAGGGGGCGAACACTGAAGCTTTCTTT. It encodes CSVEGANTEAFF.

This clonotype was seen a few times. The CDR3 nucleotides read TGTGCCAGCAGCCACCGACAGGGGGCTGGCTACACCTTC. Amino acids: CASSHRQGAGYTF. V usage is TRBV7-8 and J usage is TRBJ1-2, with 10 positions matching TRBD1. CDR3 length: 13 amino acids. V gave up 5 bases and J gave up 7 bases; unmatched junction bases: 4. Germline lookup yields CDR1 SGHVS and CDR2 FQNEAQ.

The V and J genes are TRBV5-1 and TRBJ2-7, with 8 positions matching TRBD2. Germline V gives CDR1 SGHRS, CDR2 YFSETQ. There are 15 residues in the CDR3. V was pared by 0 bases and J by 1 base, with 3 bases of the junction left unmatched. In DNA, the CDR3 is TGCGCCAGCAGCTTGGAACCTAGCGGGTCCTACGAGCAGTACTTC. Translation gives CASSLEPSGSYEQYF.

This clonotype has only a few counts. This chain uses TRBV6-1 with TRBJ2-2, with unresolved D. The CDR3 loop spans 15 amino acids. CDR1 MNHNS and CDR2 SASEGT come from the germline V gene. Trimming stripped 1 base from V and 5 bases from J, with 11 bases between. In DNA, the CDR3 is TGTGCCAGCAGTGAAGATTCATCGGGTACCGGGGAGCTGTTTTTT. Amino acids: CASSEDSSGTGELFF.

This clonotype was seen more than once but under ten times. The DNA of the CDR3 is TGTGCCAGCAGCCCGGTGGTTAGGTCTGCGGCCGACAATGAGCAGTTCTTC. As protein: CASSPVVRSAADNEQFF. The V and J genes are TRBV11-2 and TRBJ2-1; no firm D call. Germline V gene sequence: CDR1 SGHAT, CDR2 FQNNGV. Trimming pared 5 bases from V and 5 bases from J, leaving 22 bases between. The CDR3 runs to 17 residues.

The chain combines TRBV29-1 with TRBJ1-2; 9 nucleotides match TRBD1. V trimming: 7 bases; J trimming: 4 bases; junction bases outside the gene matches: 4. CDR3 length: 12 amino acids. CDR1 SQVTM and CDR2 ANQGSEA come from the germline V gene. The CDR3 protein is CSDEDRGYGYTF. DNA of the CDR3: TGCAGCGACGAGGACAGGGGCTATGGCTACACCTTC.

This clonotype appeared a few times. The chain recombines TRBV5-5 with TRBJ1-1; D might be TRBD1 (5 bases). In germline, CDR1 is SGHKS, CDR2 YYEKEE (reference sequence). This CDR3 has 13 amino acids. V lost 5 bases to trimming and J lost 3 bases, with 11 bases between them. The CDR3 reads CASRGAGYTEAFF. The CDR3 coding sequence is TGTGCCAGCAGAGGGGCCGGATACACTGAAGCTTTCTTT. Supplemented by reference TRBV5-5 and TRBJ1-1, the full variable domain reads DAGVTQSPTHLIKTRGQQVTLRCSPISGHKSVSWYQQVLGQGPQFIFQYYEKEERGRGNFPDRFSARQFPNYSSELNVNALLLGDSALYLCASRGAGYTEAFFGQGTRLTVV.

This clonotype was seen a handful of times. The CDR3 here is CASSPDRGIADTQYF. The CDR3 region has the DNA TGTGCCAGCAGCCCGGACAGGGGTATTGCAGATACGCAGTATTTT. The chain combines TRBV5-4 with TRBJ2-3; 9 positions match TRBD1. The length of the CDR3 is 15 residues. Germline lookup yields CDR1 SGHNT and CDR2 YYREEE (reference sequence). V lost 4 bases to trimming and J lost 4 bases; unmatched junction nucleotides: 7. The variable domain in full, completed from reference TRBV5-4 and TRBJ2-3, reads ETGVTQSPTHLIKTRGQQVTLRCSSQSGHNTVSWYQQALGQGPQFIFQYYREEENGRGNFPPRFSGLQFPNYSSELNVNALELDDSALYLCASSPDRGIADTQYFGPGTRLTVL.

This clonotype was recorded a few times. The V and J genes are TRBV3-1 and TRBJ1-2; no definite D call. This CDR3 contains 13 residues. The germline V gene has CDR1 LGHDT and CDR2 YNNKEL (reference sequence). The V end was cut by 0 bases, the J end by 9 bases, with 11 bases between. Here the CDR3 reads CASSQEFPLRYTF. CDR3 bases: TGTGCCAGCAGCCAAGAATTCCCTCTACGCTACACCTTC.

This clonotype has only a few counts. The chain is built from TRBV4-1 and TRBJ1-6; D gene unclear. CDR3 length: 15 residues. Germline-derived CDR1 and CDR2 are MGHRA and YSYEKL. V lost 1 base to trimming and J lost 10 bases, with 14 bases between them. The CDR3: CASSQVGGINSPLHF. The CDR3 nucleotides read TGCGCCAGCAGCCAAGTGGGAGGGATTAACTCACCCCTCCACTTT.

This clonotype turned up a few times. The chain employs TRBV2 and TRBJ2-7, with TRBD1 matching 8 bases. The V gene end was trimmed by 4 bases and the J gene end by 0 bases; junction bases not matched to a gene: 11. CDR1 and CDR2 from the germline V gene are SNHLY and FYNNEI. The CDR3 loop spans 17 amino acids. The CDR3 coding sequence is TGTGCCAGCAGTGTTGGGACAGGCAACCCCTTCTCCTACGAGCAGTACTTC. It is translated as CASSVGTGNPFSYEQYF.

The genes are TRBV3-1 and TRBJ1-2; D ambiguous. The CDR3 contains 15 residues. Germline CDR1 LGHDT, CDR2 YNNKEL (reference sequence). V was shortened by 5 bases and J by 4 bases, with 17 bases between the two germline ends. CDR3 DNA sequence: TGTGCCAGCAGCGTATCACCCAGAGAGTCCTATGGCTACACCTTC. This encodes CASSVSPRESYGYTF.

The chain joins TRBV3-1 to TRBJ2-2, with 12 nucleotides matching TRBD2. Germline V gene sequence: CDR1 LGHDT, CDR2 YNNKEL (reference sequence). The CDR3 length is 17 residues. The V gene end was trimmed by 5 bases and the J gene end by 7 bases; junction bases not matched to a gene: 11. Here the CDR3 DNA reads TGTGCCAGCAGCTCCGGGACTAGCGGGCCCCCGGGCGGGGAGCTGTTTTTT. It translates to CASSSGTSGPPGGELFF.